Listed below are T cell receptor beta chains from one sample, sequenced in a study of T-cell memory formation after mild COVID-19. TCRdb recomputed calls from the 5' RACE reads with MiXCR, one row per CDR3 protein. This repertoire shows 140,000 to 150,000 distinct CDR3 sequences, under 30% found once; its top ten account for around a quarter. Sequencing used PBMCs or a T cell subset sorted from them (not recorded which). Receptor source: an adult woman who had mild COVID-19 (a few samples of this study predate the infection). Cell type and time point are not known. Each CDR3 is given with its conserved first and last residue. A D gene is named only where the DNA matches it firmly. Part of the rows lack a size; the others show once, few, many or a class for expanded clones.

d_call	v_call	j_call	clone_size	cdr3_nt	cdr3_aa
TRBD2	TRBV6-2/TRBV6-3	TRBJ2-7	NA	TGTGCCAGCGGTAAACTAGCGGGAGTCGCCTACGAGCAGTACTTC	CASGKLAGVAYEQYF
TRBD2	TRBV2	TRBJ2-7	NA	TGTGCCAGCAGTGAAAGAGCGGGAGGGTACGAGCAGTACTTC	CASSERAGGYEQYF
TRBD2	TRBV4-1	TRBJ2-3	few	TGCGCCAGCAGCTCACACACTCTAGCGGGGGGAAGCACAGATACGCAGTATTTT	CASSSHTLAGGSTDTQYF
TRBD1	TRBV27	TRBJ2-7	NA	TGTGCCAGCAGTTTGAGACAGGGTTCTCACGAGCAGTACTTC	CASSLRQGSHEQYF
NA	TRBV12-3/TRBV12-4	TRBJ2-4	NA	TGTGCCAGCAGTGCAACAGGGTTGGGAAACATTCAGTACTTC	CASSATGLGNIQYF
NA	TRBV7-8	TRBJ1-2	few	TGTGCCAGCAGCTTAGATGTCATTGGCTATGGCTACACCTTC	CASSLDVIGYGYTF
TRBD1	TRBV29-1	TRBJ2-5	NA	TGCAGCGTGACAAGGACAGGACAAGAGACCCAGTACTTC	CSVTRTGQETQYF
NA	TRBV12-3/TRBV12-4	TRBJ2-2	NA	TGTGCCAGCAGTTTCAGCCCATCCGGGGAGCTGTTTTTT	CASSFSPSGELFF
NA	TRBV7-9	TRBJ2-5	few	TGTGCCAGCAGGTCGGGGCCGCGGACCCAGTACTTC	CASRSGPRTQYF
NA	TRBV6-4	TRBJ1-1	few	TGTGCCAGCAGTGAATCCCAGGGTGGGACTGAAGCTTTCTTT	CASSESQGGTEAFF
TRBD2	TRBV2	TRBJ2-3	NA	TGTGCCAACTTGGGGGACTACCCGGCTTCAAGGGATACGCAGTATTTT	CANLGDYPASRDTQYF
TRBD1	TRBV7-6	TRBJ1-3	NA	TGTGCCAGCAGCCCCGGACAGGATGGAAACACCATATATTTT	CASSPGQDGNTIYF
NA	TRBV15	TRBJ1-4	NA	TGTGCCACCAGCAGAGCAGGGGCTGGTGAAAAACTGTTTTTT	CATSRAGAGEKLFF
NA	TRBV7-9	TRBJ2-7	few	TGTGCCAGCAGCCATGCGGGGGAGCAGTACTTC	CASSHAGEQYF
TRBD1	TRBV19	TRBJ2-3	few	TGTGCCAGAAACCGACAGGGTCGCACAGATACGCAGTATTTT	CARNRQGRTDTQYF
NA	TRBV25-1	TRBJ1-6	few	TGTGCCAGCGGCGCTAATTCACCCCTCCACTTT	CASGANSPLHF
NA	TRBV7-9	TRBJ2-1	NA	TGTGCCAGCAGCTTATCGTGGGACCTGGACAATGAGCAGTTCTTC	CASSLSWDLDNEQFF
TRBD1	TRBV7-6	TRBJ1-1	few	TGTGCCAGCAGCTCCGAAGGGGGCGCTGAAGCTTTCTTT	CASSSEGGAEAFF
TRBD1	TRBV5-1	TRBJ1-1	few	TGCGCCAGCAGCTTGAGTCCCCCAGGGGGCTTGGTCACTGAAGCTTTCTTT	CASSLSPPGGLVTEAFF
NA	TRBV11-3	TRBJ2-7	NA	TGTGCCAGCAGCCCCCGGACAGCTTACGAGCAGTACTTC	CASSPRTAYEQYF
TRBD2	TRBV30	TRBJ2-1	NA	TGTGCCTGGAGTGAGACCGGGACTAGCGGATACAATGAGCAGTTCTTC	CAWSETGTSGYNEQFF
TRBD2	TRBV14	TRBJ2-1	NA	TGTGCCAGCAGCCAAGCCAGCGGGAGGGCCGTCGGTTATCTCTACAATGAGCAGTTCTTC	CASSQASGRAVGYLYNEQFF
NA	TRBV7-3	TRBJ2-1	few	TGTGCCAGCAGCCTTAGCGGTTCCTACAATGAGCAGTTCTTC	CASSLSGSYNEQFF
NA	TRBV7-8	TRBJ2-1	few	TGTGCCAGCAGCCCACAGGGAGCCTACAATGAGCAGTTCTTC	CASSPQGAYNEQFF
NA	TRBV11-2	TRBJ2-2	NA	TGTGCCAGCAGCCCATACCCTAGCGATCCGAACACCGGGGAGCTGTTTTTT	CASSPYPSDPNTGELFF
NA	TRBV2	TRBJ2-2	NA	TGTGCCAGCAGTGGGTCCGTGGGGGCGAACACCGGGGAGCTGTTTTTT	CASSGSVGANTGELFF
TRBD2	TRBV5-1	TRBJ2-7	many	TGCGCCAGCAGCTTGGCCGGAGGGGCGGGAGGGCTCTACGAGCAGTACTTC	CASSLAGGAGGLYEQYF
NA	TRBV4-3	TRBJ2-2	NA	TGCGCCAGCAGCCAATTTCGAGGGAGAGAGAGGATTAGTGGGGGCGCCGGGGAGCTGTTTTTT	CASSQFRGRERISGGAGELFF
TRBD2	TRBV7-9	TRBJ2-2	NA	TGTGCCAGCAGCTCGAACCTTTTAGCGGGAGGAGAAACCGGGGAGCTGTTTTTT	CASSSNLLAGGETGELFF
NA	TRBV5-5	TRBJ1-1	few	TGTGCCAGCAGCTTATGGCGGCCAGGGGACACTGAAGCTTTCTTT	CASSLWRPGDTEAFF
TRBD1	TRBV9	TRBJ1-1	NA	TGTGCCAGCAGCGTAGACGACAGGGGCACTGAAGCTTTCTTT	CASSVDDRGTEAFF
NA	TRBV9	TRBJ2-3	many	TGTGCCAGCAGCGCCCAACTTGGGGGCACAGATACGCAGTATTTT	CASSAQLGGTDTQYF
TRBD2	TRBV20-1	TRBJ2-1	few	TGCAGTGCCCCGGGACTAGCGGGGGAGATCCCCTACAATGAGCAGTTCTTC	CSAPGLAGEIPYNEQFF
NA	TRBV12-3/TRBV12-4	TRBJ2-3	NA	TGTGCCAGCAGTAGGGGATACACAGATACGCAGTATTTT	CASSRGYTDTQYF
TRBD2	TRBV6-5	TRBJ2-1	few	TGTGCCAGCAGTCCTAGCGGGAGGAGCCCGCGTGAGCAGTTCTTC	CASSPSGRSPREQFF
NA	TRBV20-1	TRBJ2-7	many	TGCAGTGCTAGAGATGGGGGCGGGACGGAGGCCTACGAGCAGTACTTC	CSARDGGGTEAYEQYF
NA	TRBV7-9	TRBJ1-1	NA	TGTGCCGGAACTGGGGAGGGGCGCATTGAAGCTTTCTTT	CAGTGEGRIEAFF
TRBD1	TRBV7-9	TRBJ2-1	few	TGTGCCAGCAGCTCCGGGACAGGGAAAAATGAGCAGTTCTTC	CASSSGTGKNEQFF
NA	TRBV4-1	TRBJ1-6	NA	TGCGCCAGCAGCCAACAGGCTCGCTCCTATAATTCACCCCTCCACTTT	CASSQQARSYNSPLHF
NA	TRBV29-1	TRBJ2-1	NA	TGCAGCGTCCCCCCCTGGGGCTCCTACAATGAGCAGTTCTTC	CSVPPWGSYNEQFF
TRBD1	TRBV27	TRBJ1-1	few	TGTGCCAGCAGCAGAACAGGGGGCTCACTTTTATTGAACACTGAAGCTTTCTTT	CASSRTGGSLLLNTEAFF
NA	TRBV15	TRBJ2-7	many	TGTGCCACCAGCAGATCATTGGGCTACGAGCAGTACTTC	CATSRSLGYEQYF
NA	TRBV7-9	TRBJ2-7	NA	TGTGCCAGCAGCTCCAGTGAGTTTCCAGCCTACGAGCAGTACTTC	CASSSSEFPAYEQYF
NA	TRBV7-9	TRBJ2-1	few	TGTGCCAGCAGCTTTCCCAGGGGTAGCGATGAGCAGTTCTTC	CASSFPRGSDEQFF
NA	TRBV7-9	TRBJ2-5	NA	TGTGCCAGCAGCCTTAATGCTGGTGAGACCCAGTACTTC	CASSLNAGETQYF
TRBD2	TRBV4-2	TRBJ2-1	NA	TGTGCCAGCAGCCTTGGGGCTAGCGGGGTTTACAATGAGCAGTTCTTC	CASSLGASGVYNEQFF